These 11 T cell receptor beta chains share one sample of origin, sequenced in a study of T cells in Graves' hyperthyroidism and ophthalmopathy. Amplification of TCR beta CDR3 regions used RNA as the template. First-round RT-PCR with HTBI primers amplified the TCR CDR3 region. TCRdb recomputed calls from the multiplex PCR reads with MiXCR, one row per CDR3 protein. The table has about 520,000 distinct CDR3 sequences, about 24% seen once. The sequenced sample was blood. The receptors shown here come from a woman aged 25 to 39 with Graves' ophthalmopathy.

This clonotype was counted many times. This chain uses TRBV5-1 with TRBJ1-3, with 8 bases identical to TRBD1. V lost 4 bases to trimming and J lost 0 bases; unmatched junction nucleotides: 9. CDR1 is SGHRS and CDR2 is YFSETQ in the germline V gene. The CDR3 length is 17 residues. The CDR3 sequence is CASSEGQAPFSGNTIYF. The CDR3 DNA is TGCGCCAGCAGCGAGGGACAGGCCCCTTTCTCTGGAAACACCATATATTTT. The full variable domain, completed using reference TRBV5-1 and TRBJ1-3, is KAGVTQTPRYLIKTRGQQVTLSCSPISGHRSVSWYQQTPGQGLQFLFEYFSETQRNKGNFPGRFSGRQFSNSRSEMNVSTLELGDSALYLCASSEGQAPFSGNTIYFGEGSWLTVV.

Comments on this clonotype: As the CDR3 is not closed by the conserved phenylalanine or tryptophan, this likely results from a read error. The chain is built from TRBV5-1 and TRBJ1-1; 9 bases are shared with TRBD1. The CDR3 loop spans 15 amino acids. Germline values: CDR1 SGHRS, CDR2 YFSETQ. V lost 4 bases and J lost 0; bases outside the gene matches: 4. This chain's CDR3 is CASSAGTGMNTEAFL. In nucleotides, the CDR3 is TGCGCCAGCAGCGCCGGGACAGGGATGAACACTGAAGCTTTCCTT.

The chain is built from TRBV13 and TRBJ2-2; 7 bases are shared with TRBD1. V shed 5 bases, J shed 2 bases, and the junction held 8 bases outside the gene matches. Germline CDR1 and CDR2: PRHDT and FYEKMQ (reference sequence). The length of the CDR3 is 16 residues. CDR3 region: CASSIGTVSNTGELFF. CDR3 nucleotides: TGTGCCAGCAGCATCGGGACAGTGTCTAACACCGGGGAGCTGTTTTTT.

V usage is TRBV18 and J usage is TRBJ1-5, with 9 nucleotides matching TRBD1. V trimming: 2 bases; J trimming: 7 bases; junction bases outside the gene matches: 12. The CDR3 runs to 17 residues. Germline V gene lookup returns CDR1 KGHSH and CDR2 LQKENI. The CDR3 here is CASSPKSWDRAGQPQHF. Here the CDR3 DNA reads TGTGCCAGCTCACCAAAGTCCTGGGACAGGGCTGGCCAGCCCCAGCATTTT.

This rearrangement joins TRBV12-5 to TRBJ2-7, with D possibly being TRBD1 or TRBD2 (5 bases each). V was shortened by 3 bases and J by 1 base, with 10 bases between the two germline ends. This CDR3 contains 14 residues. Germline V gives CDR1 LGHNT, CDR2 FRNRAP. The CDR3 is CASGLRDLSYEQYF. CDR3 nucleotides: TGTGCTAGTGGTTTACGGGACCTTTCCTACGAGCAGTACTTC.

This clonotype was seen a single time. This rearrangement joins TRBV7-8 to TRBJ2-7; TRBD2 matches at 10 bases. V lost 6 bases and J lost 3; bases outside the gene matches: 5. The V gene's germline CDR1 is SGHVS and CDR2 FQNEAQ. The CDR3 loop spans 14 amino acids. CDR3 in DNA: TGTGCCAGCAGACTGTCTAGCGGGAGCTACGAGCAGTACGTC. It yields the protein CASRLSSGSYEQYV.

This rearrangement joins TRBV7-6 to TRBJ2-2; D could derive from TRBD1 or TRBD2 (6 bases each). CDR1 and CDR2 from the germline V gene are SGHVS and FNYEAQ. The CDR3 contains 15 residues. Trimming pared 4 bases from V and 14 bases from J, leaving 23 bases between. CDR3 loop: CASSSGGTRSTDLFF. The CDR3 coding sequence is TGTGCCAGCAGCTCGGGCGGGACACGGTCTACGGATCTGTTTTTT.

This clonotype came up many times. The DNA of the CDR3 is TGTGCCAGCAGCTACGGACTGGAATCAGACATTCAGTACTTC. It translates to CASSYGLESDIQYF. The chain couples TRBV7-3 to TRBJ2-4, with D possibly matching TRBD2 (5 bases). Per the germline V gene, CDR1 is SGHTA and CDR2 is FQGTGA. V dropped 4 bases and J dropped 8 bases, with 15 bases sitting between them. The CDR3 spans 14 residues.

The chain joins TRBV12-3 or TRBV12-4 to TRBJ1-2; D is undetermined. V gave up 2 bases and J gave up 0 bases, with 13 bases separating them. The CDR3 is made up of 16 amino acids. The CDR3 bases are TGTGCCAGCAGTTTATCATTGCCTGGGACTAACTATGGCTACACCTTC. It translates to CASSLSLPGTNYGYTF.

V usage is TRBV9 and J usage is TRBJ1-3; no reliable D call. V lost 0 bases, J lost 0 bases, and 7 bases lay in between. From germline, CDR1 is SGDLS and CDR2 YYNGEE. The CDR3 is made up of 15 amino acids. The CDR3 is CASSVVGSSGNTIYF. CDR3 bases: TGTGCCAGCAGCGTAGTAGGATCCTCTGGAAACACCATATATTTT.

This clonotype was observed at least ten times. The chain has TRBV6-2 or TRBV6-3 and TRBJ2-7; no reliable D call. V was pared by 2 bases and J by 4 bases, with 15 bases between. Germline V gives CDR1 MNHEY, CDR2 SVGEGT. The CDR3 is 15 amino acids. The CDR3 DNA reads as TGTGCCAGCAGTTACACCGCGGCAGTTAGGTACGAGCAGTACTTC. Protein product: CASSYTAAVRYEQYF.